The clone carrying this TCR beta chain qualifies as medium-sized. Libraries were prepared by immunoSEQ multiplex PCR; TCRdb keeps only in-frame clonotypes and omits some of them. The sample holds 120,000 to 150,000 clones, about 86% seen once. These data come from a study of blood T cell repertoires in COVID-19. Study context: Sources were T cells, B-cell-depleted T cells, or PBMCs; the material itself was cDNA or gDNA.

The germline V gene encodes CDR1 LGHDT and CDR2 YNNKEL (reference sequence). V was trimmed by 1 base and J by 3 bases, leaving 6 bases between them. The CDR3 is 13 amino acids. This clonotype originated in a woman aged 40 to 49 with acute or convalescent COVID-19. The chain employs TRBV3-1 (or the pseudogene TRBV3-2) and TRBJ2-5; a weak D match, TRBD1 (5 bases). Specimen: peripheral blood. The CDR3 coding sequence is TGTGCCAGCAGCCAAGTGACAGAAGAGACCCAGTACTTC. Translated, it gives CASSQVTEETQYF.